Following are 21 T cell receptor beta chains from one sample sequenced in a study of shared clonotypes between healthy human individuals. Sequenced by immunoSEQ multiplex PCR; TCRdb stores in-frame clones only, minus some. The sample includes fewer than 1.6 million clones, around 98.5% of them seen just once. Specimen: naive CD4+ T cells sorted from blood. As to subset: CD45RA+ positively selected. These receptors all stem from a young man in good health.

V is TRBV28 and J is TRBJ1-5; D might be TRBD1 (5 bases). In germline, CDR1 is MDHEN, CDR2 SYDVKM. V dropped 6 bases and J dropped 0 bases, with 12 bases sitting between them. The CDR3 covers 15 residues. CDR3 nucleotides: TGTGCCAGCAGCTTTCCCAGGGTTAGCAATCAGCCCCAGCATTTT. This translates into CASSFPRVSNQPQHF.

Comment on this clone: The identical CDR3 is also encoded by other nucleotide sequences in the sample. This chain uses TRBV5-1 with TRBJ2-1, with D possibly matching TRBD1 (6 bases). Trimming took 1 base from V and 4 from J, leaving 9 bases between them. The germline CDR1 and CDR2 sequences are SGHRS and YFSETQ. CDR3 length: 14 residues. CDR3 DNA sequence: TGCGCCAGCAGCTTGCCGGGACAATACAATGAGCAGTTCTTC. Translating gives CASSLPGQYNEQFF.

The CDR3 sequence: CATSRQRYNYGYTF. The CDR3 coding sequence is TGTGCCACCAGCAGGCAGAGATATAACTATGGCTACACCTTC. The rearrangement links TRBV15 to TRBJ1-2; D uncertain. V was pared by 3 bases and J by 1 base, with 9 bases between. CDR1 is LNHNV and CDR2 is YYDKDF in the germline V gene (reference sequence). The CDR3 sequence is 14 residues long.

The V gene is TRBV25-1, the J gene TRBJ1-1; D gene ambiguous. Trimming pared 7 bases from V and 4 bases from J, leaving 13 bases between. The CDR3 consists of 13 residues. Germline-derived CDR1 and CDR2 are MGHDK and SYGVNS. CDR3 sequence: CASTGEVFTEAFF. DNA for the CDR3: TGTGCCAGCACTGGGGAGGTCTTCACTGAAGCTTTCTTT.

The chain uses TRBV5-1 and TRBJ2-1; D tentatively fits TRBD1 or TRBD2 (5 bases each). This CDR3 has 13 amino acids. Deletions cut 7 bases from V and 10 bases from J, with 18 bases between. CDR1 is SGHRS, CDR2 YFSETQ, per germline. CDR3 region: CASSSSYGDEQFF. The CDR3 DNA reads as TGCGCCAGCTCCTCGTCCTACGGGGACGAGCAGTTCTTC.

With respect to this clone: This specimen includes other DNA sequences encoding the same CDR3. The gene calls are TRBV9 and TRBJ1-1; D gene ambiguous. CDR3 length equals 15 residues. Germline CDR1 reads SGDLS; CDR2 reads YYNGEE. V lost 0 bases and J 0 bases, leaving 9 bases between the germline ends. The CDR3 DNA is TGTGCCAGCAGCGTAGGAGGAAGGTTGAACACTGAAGCTTTCTTT. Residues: CASSVGGRLNTEAFF.

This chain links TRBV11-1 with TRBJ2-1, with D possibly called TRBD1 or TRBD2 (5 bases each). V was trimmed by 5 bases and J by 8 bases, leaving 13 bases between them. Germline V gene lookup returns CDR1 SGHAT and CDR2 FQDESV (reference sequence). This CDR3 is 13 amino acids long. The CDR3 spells CASSRDPLDEQFF. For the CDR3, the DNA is TGTGCCAGCAGCCGGGACCCCTTGGATGAGCAGTTCTTC.

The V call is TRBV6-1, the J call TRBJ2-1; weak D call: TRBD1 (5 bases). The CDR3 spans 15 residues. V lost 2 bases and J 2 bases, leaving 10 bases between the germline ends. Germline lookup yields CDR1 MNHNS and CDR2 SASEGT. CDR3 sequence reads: CASSERSGTYNEQFF. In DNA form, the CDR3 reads TGTGCCAGCAGTGAACGTTCAGGGACCTACAATGAGCAGTTCTTC.

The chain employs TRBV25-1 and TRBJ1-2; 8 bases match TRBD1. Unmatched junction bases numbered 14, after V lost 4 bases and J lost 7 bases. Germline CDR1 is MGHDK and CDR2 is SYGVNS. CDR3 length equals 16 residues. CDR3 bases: TGTGCCAGCAGTGGCCCGGGAAGGCAGGGGGCTTCTGGCTACACCTTC. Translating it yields CASSGPGRQGASGYTF.

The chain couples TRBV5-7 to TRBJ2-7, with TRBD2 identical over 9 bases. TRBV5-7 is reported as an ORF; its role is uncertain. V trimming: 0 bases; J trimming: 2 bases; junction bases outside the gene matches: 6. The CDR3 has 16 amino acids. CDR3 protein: CASSLASGRPPYEQYF. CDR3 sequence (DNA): TGTGCCAGCAGCTTGGCCAGCGGGAGGCCCCCCTACGAGCAGTACTTC.

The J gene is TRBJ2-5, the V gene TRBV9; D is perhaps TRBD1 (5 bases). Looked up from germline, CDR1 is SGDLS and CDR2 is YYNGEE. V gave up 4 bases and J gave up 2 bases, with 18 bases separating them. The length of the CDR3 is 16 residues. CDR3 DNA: TGTGCCAGCAGCTCTCGTAGCCTCAGGGAACAAGAGACCCAGTACTTC. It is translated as CASSSRSLREQETQYF.

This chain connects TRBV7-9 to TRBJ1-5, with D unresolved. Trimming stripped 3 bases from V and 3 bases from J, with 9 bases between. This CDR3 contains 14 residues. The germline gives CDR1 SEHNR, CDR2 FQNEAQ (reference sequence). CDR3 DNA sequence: TGTGCCAGCAGCTTCGGTGGCGACAATCAGCCCCAGCATTTT. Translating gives CASSFGGDNQPQHF.

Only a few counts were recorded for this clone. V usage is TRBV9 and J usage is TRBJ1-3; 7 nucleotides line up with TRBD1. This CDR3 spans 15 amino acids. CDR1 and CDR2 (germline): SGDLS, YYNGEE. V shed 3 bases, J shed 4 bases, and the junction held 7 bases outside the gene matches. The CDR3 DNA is TGTGCCAGCAGCGCCGCAGGGGGAGAGGGAAACACCATATATTTT. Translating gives CASSAAGGEGNTIYF. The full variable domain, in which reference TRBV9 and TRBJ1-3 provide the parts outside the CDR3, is DSGVTQTPKHLITATGQRVTLRCSPRSGDLSVYWYQQSLDQGLQFLIQYYNGEERAKGNILERFSAQQFPDLHSELNLSSLELGDSALYFCASSAAGGEGNTIYFGEGSWLTVV.

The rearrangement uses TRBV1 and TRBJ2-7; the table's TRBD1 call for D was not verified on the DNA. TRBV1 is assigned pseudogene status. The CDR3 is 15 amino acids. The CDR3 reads CTSRIMKQGPYEQYF. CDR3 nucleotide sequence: TGCACCAGCAGGATCATGAAACAGGGGCCCTACGAGCAGTACTTC.

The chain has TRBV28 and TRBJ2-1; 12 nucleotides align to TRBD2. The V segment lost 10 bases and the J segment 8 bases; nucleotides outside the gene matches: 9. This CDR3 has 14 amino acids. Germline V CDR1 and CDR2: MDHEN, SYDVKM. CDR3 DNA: TGTGCCACCCAGACTAGCGGGAGCCACTATGAGCAGTTCTTC. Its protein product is CATQTSGSHYEQFF.

The CDR3, as DNA: TGTGCCAGCTCACCACCGTCAGCGTCTAACACAGATACGCAGTATTTT. It codes for CASSPPSASNTDTQYF. This chain uses TRBV18 with TRBJ2-3; D is unclear. Germline CDR1 reads KGHSH; CDR2 reads LQKENI. This CDR3 is built from 16 residues. Trimming left V 0 bases short and J 2 bases short, with 12 bases between.

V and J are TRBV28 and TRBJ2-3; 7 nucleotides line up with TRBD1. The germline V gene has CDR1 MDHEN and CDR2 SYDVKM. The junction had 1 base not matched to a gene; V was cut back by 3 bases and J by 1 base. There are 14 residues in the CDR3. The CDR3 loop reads CASSLRGRTDTQYF. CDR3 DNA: TGTGCCAGCAGTTTGAGGGGGCGCACAGATACGCAGTATTTT.

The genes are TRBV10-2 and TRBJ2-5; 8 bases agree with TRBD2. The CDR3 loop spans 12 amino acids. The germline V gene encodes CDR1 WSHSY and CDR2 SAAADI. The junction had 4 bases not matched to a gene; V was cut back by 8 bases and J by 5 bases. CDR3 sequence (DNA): TGCGCCAGCGATTCGGGGGGGGAGACCCAGTACTTC. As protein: CASDSGGETQYF.

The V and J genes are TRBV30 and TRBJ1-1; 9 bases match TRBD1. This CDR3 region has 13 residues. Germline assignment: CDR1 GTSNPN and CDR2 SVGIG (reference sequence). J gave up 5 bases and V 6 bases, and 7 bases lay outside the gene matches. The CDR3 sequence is CACRTGERTEAFF. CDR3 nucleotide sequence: TGTGCCTGCCGGACAGGGGAGAGGACTGAAGCTTTCTTT.

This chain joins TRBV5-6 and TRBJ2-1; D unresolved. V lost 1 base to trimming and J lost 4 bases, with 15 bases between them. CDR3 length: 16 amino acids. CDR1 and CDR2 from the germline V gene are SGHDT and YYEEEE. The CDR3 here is CASSLSATYAYNEQFF. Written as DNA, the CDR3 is TGTGCCAGCAGCTTGAGTGCAACCTACGCATACAATGAGCAGTTCTTC.

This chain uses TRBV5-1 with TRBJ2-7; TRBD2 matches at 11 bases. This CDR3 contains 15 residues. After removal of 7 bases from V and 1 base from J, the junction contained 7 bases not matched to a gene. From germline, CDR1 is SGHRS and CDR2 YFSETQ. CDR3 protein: CASGSGTSGSYEQYF. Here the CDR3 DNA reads TGCGCCAGCGGATCCGGGACTAGCGGATCCTACGAGCAGTACTTC.